This paragraph reports one TCR beta chain. Its antigen remains unknown. Germline CDR1 reads SGHDT; CDR2 reads YYEEEE. V was clipped by 1 base and J by 7 bases, with 11 bases between them. The CDR3 length is 13 residues. The data are from a study of identifying expanded T cells in peripheral blood. Findings of the study overall: Clone count variance between approximately 2-week samples rose with total template count. Over approximately two and four weeks, about 15 and 19 clones changed, versus approximately 1.2 between replicates.

During the collection period, no donor immune events like infections were recorded. Using immunoSEQ multiplex PCR, the repertoire was profiled, and TCRdb retains in-frame clones only, with some absent. The sample lists about 78,000 clones, almost 85% occurring once. Input material: blood. This sequence originates from a person aged 18-69 years in good health. The chain recombines TRBV5-6 with TRBJ1-1; no clear D. The CDR3, as DNA: TGTGCCAGCAGCTTGCCCTTCGAGGGTGAAGCTTTCTTT. This translates into CASSLPFEGEAFF.